Described below is a single TCR beta chain sequence and its context. Its antigen is not identified. This specimen belongs to a study of response to subunit inactivated influenza vaccine. From the RT-PCR reads, TCRdb called clonotypes with MiXCR, one entry per CDR3 protein. The repertoire includes 500,000 to 600,000 distinct CDR3 sequences, around 13% of them detected once, and approximately 12% sits in the top ten. Study conclusions and caveats: Researchers suggested that each seasonal influenza vaccination recruits few new T cells.

Trimming removed 0 bases from V and 15 bases from J, with 15 bases in between. From germline, CDR1 is MGHRA and CDR2 YSYEKL. This CDR3 has 13 amino acids. The sample consisted of PBMCs from blood, taken about 13 days after vaccination. The sequence derives from a man in his fifties who received an inactivated influenza vaccine. The chain employs TRBV4-1 and TRBJ1-5; maybe TRBD1 (5 bases). The CDR3: CASSQELGGGMHF. In DNA, the CDR3 is TGCGCCAGCAGCCAAGAACTGGGGGGAGGTATGCATTTT.